Listed below are T cell receptor beta chains from one sample, sequenced in a study of blood T cells in healthy people across ages. TCRdb analysed the 5' RACE reads with MiXCR anew, one entry per CDR3 protein. The sample has hundreds of thousands of distinct CDR3 sequences; more than 25% are singletons. These data were likewise used in another study, on T cells of mothers and their children.

Sequences were obtained from blood. Receptors were obtained from a boy aged 5 to 17 in good health. The CDR3 runs from the conserved cysteine through the conserved F or W. The D gene is left open where the match is weak. Rows may omit the clone size; those that give it use once, few, many or a size class.

>.|.|TRBJ1-1|TRBV9
CASRPRGFGTEAFF
TGTGCCAGCAGACCTAGGGGGTTTGGCACTGAAGCTTTCTTT
>few|.|TRBJ1-4|TRBV15
CATSRDGRGNEKLFF
TGTGCCACCAGCAGAGATGGCAGGGGAAATGAAAAACTGTTTTTT
>.|TRBD1|TRBJ2-3|TRBV7-9
CASSSGQGSDTQYF
TGTGCCAGCAGCTCAGGACAGGGGTCAGATACGCAGTATTTT
>once|.|TRBJ1-2|TRBV29-1
CSVEKGYGGGYTF
TGCAGCGTTGAAAAAGGGTACGGTGGTGGCTACACCTTC
>.|TRBD1|TRBJ2-1|TRBV20-1
CSARDTTRGSYNEQFF
TGCAGTGCTAGAGATACCACCAGGGGGTCCTACAATGAGCAGTTCTTC
>few|.|TRBJ2-1|TRBV18
CASSPPSLEEDEQFF
TGTGCCAGCTCACCACCGTCTCTGGAGGAGGATGAGCAGTTCTTC
>.|TRBD1|TRBJ2-7|TRBV13
CASSYRTGNSYEQYF
TGTGCCAGCAGCTACCGGACAGGGAATTCCTACGAGCAGTACTTC
>few|.|TRBJ1-6|TRBV7-9
CASSDRPLAGSPLHF
TGTGCCAGCAGCGACCGCCCCCTGGCGGGGTCACCCCTCCACTTT
>.|.|TRBJ2-1|TRBV11-3
CASSLAPVSEDEQFF
TGTGCCAGCAGCTTAGCCCCGGTGTCCGAGGATGAGCAGTTCTTC
>many|.|TRBJ1-4|TRBV7-9
CASRTTTNEKLFF
TGTGCCAGCAGAACAACAACTAATGAAAAACTGTTTTTT
>.|.|TRBJ2-5|TRBV30
CAWTLGSGETQYF
TGTGCCTGGACCCTAGGGTCCGGGGAGACCCAGTACTTC
>few|.|TRBJ2-7|TRBV20-1
CSAMRQLEQYF
TGCAGTGCCATGCGACAGCTCGAGCAGTACTTC
>.|TRBD2|TRBJ2-7|TRBV5-1
CASSFDGTSGPEQYF
TGCGCCAGCAGCTTTGACGGGACTAGCGGGCCGGAGCAGTACTTC
>.|.|TRBJ1-1|TRBV19
CASRLQGTEAFF
TGTGCCAGTAGACTACAGGGAACTGAAGCTTTCTTT
>few|TRBD1|TRBJ1-2|TRBV7-9
CASSRADRGPYGYTF
TGTGCCAGCAGCCGGGCTGACAGGGGGCCTTATGGCTACACCTTC
>.|.|TRBJ2-4|TRBV20-1
CSARGQNKNIQYF
TGCAGTGCTAGAGGACAGAACAAAAACATTCAGTACTTC
>many|TRBD2|TRBJ2-7|TRBV28
CASSAPGTSGSYEQYF
TGTGCCAGCAGCGCCCCTGGGACTAGCGGCTCCTACGAGCAGTACTTC
>once|.|TRBJ1-2|TRBV6-5
CASSYAGLGRVGPYGYTF
TGTGCCAGCAGTTACGCGGGGCTGGGCAGGGTAGGTCCCTATGGCTACACCTTC
>few|.|TRBJ1-5|TRBV15
CATSRAGGNQPQHF
TGTGCCACCAGCAGAGCGGGAGGGAATCAGCCCCAGCATTTT
>.|TRBD2|TRBJ2-1|TRBV11-2
CASSPTRLAGGPKQFF
TGTGCCAGCAGCCCGACCCGACTAGCGGGGGGTCCCAAGCAGTTCTTC
>.|TRBD2|TRBJ2-1|TRBV7-2
CASSPQTSGLDEQFF
TGTGCCAGCAGCCCTCAGACTAGCGGGCTAGATGAGCAGTTCTTC
>few|.|TRBJ2-1|TRBV7-9
CASSPSWRGLRTNEQFF
TGTGCCAGCAGCCCATCTTGGCGGGGGCTACGTACGAATGAGCAGTTCTTC
>.|.|TRBJ2-5|TRBV12-5
CASGSYPGHGTQYF
TGTGCTAGTGGTTCCTACCCGGGACACGGGACCCAGTACTTC
>.|.|TRBJ1-4|TRBV7-9
CASSSHEKLFF
TGTGCCAGCAGCTCCCATGAAAAACTGTTTTTT
>.|.|TRBJ1-5|TRBV7-2
CASRVRGYSNQPQHF
TGTGCCAGCAGGGTTAGGGGGTATAGCAATCAGCCCCAGCATTTT
>.|TRBD2|TRBJ2-2|TRBV18
CASSLLTGRTGELFF
TGTGCCAGCTCCCTACTAACCGGGAGGACCGGGGAGCTGTTTTTT
>.|.|TRBJ1-1|TRBV6-6
CASSGRQENTEAFF
TGTGCCAGCAGCGGGAGACAGGAGAACACTGAAGCTTTCTTT
>.|.|TRBJ2-1|TRBV4-1
CASSQEANEQFF
TGCGCCAGCAGCCAAGAAGCCAATGAGCAGTTCTTC
>.|TRBD2|TRBJ2-5|TRBV20-1
CSASGTIKETQYF
TGCAGTGCTAGTGGGACTATTAAAGAGACCCAGTACTTC
>.|TRBD2|TRBJ2-3|TRBV7-3
CASSLVSSGEYTDTQYF
TGTGCCAGCAGCTTAGTCTCTAGCGGGGAATACACAGATACGCAGTATTTT
>.|TRBD2|TRBJ2-3|TRBV7-2
CASSLWVGSSGSPSTDTQYF
TGTGCCAGCAGCTTATGGGTTGGGTCTAGCGGGAGCCCTAGCACAGATACGCAGTATTTT
>many|TRBD1|TRBJ2-4|TRBV28
CASKQGAENIQYF
TGTGCCAGCAAGCAGGGGGCGGAAAACATTCAGTACTTC
>few|.|TRBJ2-7|TRBV28
CASSFYRVPSYEQYF
TGTGCCAGCAGTTTTTACAGGGTCCCTTCCTACGAGCAGTACTTC
>few|.|TRBJ2-6|TRBV2
CASSDDVASGANVPTF
.
>.|TRBD1|TRBJ2-3|TRBV29-1
CSVATGGSTDTQYF
TGCAGCGTTGCGACAGGGGGGAGCACAGATACGCAGTATTTT
>.|.|TRBJ2-7|TRBV10-3
CAISEGDYEQYF
TGTGCCATCAGTGAGGGGGACTACGAGCAGTACTTC
>.|.|TRBJ2-3|TRBV11-3
CASSSLGVDTQYF
TGTGCCAGCAGCTCCCTGGGAGTGGATACGCAGTATTTT
>.|TRBD1|TRBJ2-7|TRBV20-1
CSAEPGGPSYEQYF
TGCAGTGCAGAACCAGGGGGCCCCTCCTACGAGCAGTACTTC
>few|.|TRBJ2-3|TRBV7-2
CASSLPVHTDTQYF
TGTGCCAGCAGCTTACCGGTCCACACAGATACGCAGTATTTT
>few|.|TRBJ2-1|TRBV30
CAWSRNTYNEQFF
TGTGCCTGGAGCCGTAACACCTACAATGAGCAGTTCTTC
>.|.|TRBJ1-4|TRBV18
CASSPTTGATNEKLFF
TGTGCCAGCTCACCGACGACGGGAGCAACTAATGAAAAACTGTTTTTT
>.|.|TRBJ2-4|TRBV18
CASSPNLAKNIQYF
TGTGCCAGCTCACCTAACCTAGCCAAAAACATTCAGTACTTC
>.|.|TRBJ2-5|TRBV29-1
CSVEVVGGIIREQNF
TGCAGCGTTGAAGTGGTAGGGGGGATTATCCGAGAGCAGAACTTC
>.|.|TRBJ2-3|TRBV29-1
CSGYRTTDTQYF
TGCAGCGGCTACAGGACCACAGATACGCAGTATTTT
>few|.|TRBJ2-3|TRBV6-1
CASHGDGAGADTQYF
TGTGCCAGCCATGGAGATGGGGCCGGAGCAGATACGCAGTATTTT
>few|TRBD1|TRBJ2-4|TRBV15
CATSRVYNRDSVNIQYF
TGTGCCACCAGCAGAGTTTATAACCGGGACAGTGTCAACATTCAGTACTTC
>.|.|TRBJ1-4|TRBV10-3
CAISEAEGPPGNEKLFF
TGTGCCATCAGTGAGGCCGAAGGGCCCCCGGGGAATGAAAAACTGTTTTTT
>.|TRBD1|TRBJ1-1|TRBV5-1
CASSPTGARGTEAFF
TGCGCCAGCAGCCCGACAGGGGCGCGGGGCACTGAAGCTTTCTTT